This T cell receptor beta chain appears in the sequencing data of a study of T cells after yellow fever vaccination. This clonotype was detected ten times or more. Its antigen is as yet unknown. The CDR3 covers 14 residues. The V and J ends lost 4 bases and 0 bases respectively, with 10 bases between them. The germline CDR1 and CDR2 sequences are SQVTM and ANQGSEA. Study-level results: Once the booster was given, most primary-vaccination clones reappeared, at more than 95% for CD4 and roughly 90% for CD8. Abundant clonotypes from the bulk population could have been carried over as contaminants into FACS-sorted repertoires. Some clonotypes were seen in both the CD4 and the CD8 compartments. These made up a small share and likely arose from convergent recombination.

Production of TCR cDNA was by 5'RACE template switching, which also added a universal primer site and UMIs. From the 5' RACE reads, TCRdb called clonotypes with MiXCR, one entry per CDR3 protein. Altogether 300,000 to 400,000 distinct CDR3 sequences are present, 8.7% being singletons, with the ten largest covering approximately 18%. This receptor was identified in a man between 18 and 35 years old who received the YFV17D yellow fever vaccine. Specimen: PBMCs, collected on the day of the first yellow fever vaccination. The genes are TRBV29-1 and TRBJ1-5; D is unresolved. In DNA form, the CDR3 reads TGCAGCGTTGTAGATGCTAATAGCAATCAGCCCCAGCATTTT. Protein sequence: CSVVDANSNQPQHF. Filled out from reference TRBV29-1 and TRBJ1-5, the complete variable domain reads SAVISQKPSRDICQRGTSLTIQCQVDSQVTMMFWYRQQPGQSLTLIATANQGSEATYESGFVIDKFPISRPNLTFSTLTVSNMSPEDSSIYLCSVVDANSNQPQHFGDGTRLSIL.